This TCR beta chain is from a study of cytomegalovirus exposure and HLA in healthy donors. In germline, CDR1 is SNHLY, CDR2 FYNNEI. The CDR3 loop spans 15 amino acids. The J segment lost 8 bases and the V segment lost 4 bases, leaving 9 bases of the junction unmatched. General study findings and limits: In a later analysis, common viral pathogens appeared linked to several of the most significant clusters. For TCR beta chains, V- and J-gene trimming was later linked to a missense DCLRE1C variant.

As for this clone: Its antigen is still unknown.

Primers for the PCR totalled 60 Vbeta and 13 Jbeta. Produced via immunoSEQ multiplex PCR; TCRdb's table is partial and in-frame only. The top ten clones hold around 3.5% of a sample with 85,000 to 100,000 clones, 55% to 75% of them seen once. This chain joins TRBV2 and TRBJ2-1; 9 bases are shared with TRBD1. The sequencing sample was made of PBMCs. This TCR was recovered from a man in his 60s in good health and CMV-seronegative. CDR3 in amino acids: CASSAFNTGGDEQFF. Written as DNA, the CDR3 is TGTGCCAGCAGTGCCTTTAACACAGGGGGCGATGAGCAGTTCTTC.